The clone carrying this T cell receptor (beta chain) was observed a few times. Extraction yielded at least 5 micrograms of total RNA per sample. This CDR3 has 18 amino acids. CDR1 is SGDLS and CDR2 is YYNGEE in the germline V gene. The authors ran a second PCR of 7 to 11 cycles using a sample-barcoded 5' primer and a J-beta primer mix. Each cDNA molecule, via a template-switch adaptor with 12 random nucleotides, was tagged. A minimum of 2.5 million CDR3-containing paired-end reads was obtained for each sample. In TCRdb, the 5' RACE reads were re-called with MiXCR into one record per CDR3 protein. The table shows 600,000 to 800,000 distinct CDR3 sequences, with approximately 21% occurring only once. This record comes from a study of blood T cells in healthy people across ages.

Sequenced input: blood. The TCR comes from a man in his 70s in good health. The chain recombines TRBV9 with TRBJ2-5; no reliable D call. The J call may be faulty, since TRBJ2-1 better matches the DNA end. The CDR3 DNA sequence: TGTGCCAGCAGCGTAGAAACCCCCGTCCCGGAGCGACACAATGAGCAGTTCTTC. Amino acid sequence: CASSVETPVPERHNEQFF.